The sequence of this TCR beta chain was determined in a study of beta chain features in type 1 diabetes. Reverse transcription of all isolated RNA meant that expressed TCRB transcripts were sequenced. Profiling relied on immunoSEQ multiplex PCR, and the TCRdb table lists in-frame clones only, not all of them. The sample lists 150,000 to 200,000 clones, less than 9.5% occurring once. The authors sorted CD4+ naive, central memory, regulatory and stem cell-like memory cells via CD45RO/CCR7/CD25/CD127/CD95/CD27. Study-wide findings and caveats: Moderate yet significant TCRB CDR3 shortening was seen in Type 1 diabetes patients in all four CD4+ subsets. Patients with type 1 diabetes carried fewer insertions and had more deletions at their VDJ junctions.

Trimming cost V 6 bases and J 3 bases; bases outside gene matches: 3. This CDR3 contains 14 residues. Germline lookup yields CDR1 SNHLY and CDR2 FYNNEI. The sample holds a few counts of this clone. The target antigen is unknown. This CDR3 is also generated by other DNA sequences in the sample. The sequenced material came from central memory CD4+ T cells from blood. This chain links TRBV2 with TRBJ1-4; 8 positions agree with TRBD1. The TCR originated in a woman aged 18-35 years in good health. The CDR3 nucleotides read TGTGCCAGCAGCGGACAGGGACCTAATGAAAAACTGTTTTTT. It codes for CASSGQGPNEKLFF.